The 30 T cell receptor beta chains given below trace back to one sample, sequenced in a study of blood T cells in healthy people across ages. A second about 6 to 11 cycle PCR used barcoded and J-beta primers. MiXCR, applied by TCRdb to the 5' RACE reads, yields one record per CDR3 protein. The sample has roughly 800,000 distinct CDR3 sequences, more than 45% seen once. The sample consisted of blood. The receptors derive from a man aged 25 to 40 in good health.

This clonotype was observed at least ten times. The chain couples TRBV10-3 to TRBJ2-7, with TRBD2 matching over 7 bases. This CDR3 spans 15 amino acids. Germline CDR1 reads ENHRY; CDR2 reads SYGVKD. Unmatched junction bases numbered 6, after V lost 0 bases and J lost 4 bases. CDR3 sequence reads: CAISESPGGMYEQYF. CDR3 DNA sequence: TGTGCCATCAGTGAGTCGCCCGGGGGGATGTACGAGCAGTACTTC.

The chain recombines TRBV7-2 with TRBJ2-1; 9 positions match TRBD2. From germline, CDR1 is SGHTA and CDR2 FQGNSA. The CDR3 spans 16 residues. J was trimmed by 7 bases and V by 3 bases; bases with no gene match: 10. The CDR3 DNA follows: TGTGCCAGCAGCTTCCTTAGCGGGAGAACTGCTAATGAGCAGTTCTTC. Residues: CASSFLSGRTANEQFF.

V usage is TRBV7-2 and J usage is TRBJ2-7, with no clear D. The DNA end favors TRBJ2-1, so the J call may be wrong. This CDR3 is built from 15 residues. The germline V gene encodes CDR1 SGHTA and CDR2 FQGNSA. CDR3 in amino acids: CASSTRNYTYNEQFF. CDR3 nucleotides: TGTGCCAGCAGCACCCGGAACTATACGTACAATGAGCAGTTCTTC.

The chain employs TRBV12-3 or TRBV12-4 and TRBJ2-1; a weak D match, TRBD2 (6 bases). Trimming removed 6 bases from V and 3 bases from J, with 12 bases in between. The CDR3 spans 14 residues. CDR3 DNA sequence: TGTGCCAGCAGCCCGGGAGTAAACTACAATGAGCAGTTCTTC. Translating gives CASSPGVNYNEQFF.

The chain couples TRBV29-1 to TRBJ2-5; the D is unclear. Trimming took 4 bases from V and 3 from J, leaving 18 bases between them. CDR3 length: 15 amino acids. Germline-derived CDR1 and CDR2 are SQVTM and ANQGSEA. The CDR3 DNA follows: TGCAGCGTTGCAAGTCTAGACGTCCCTAAAGAGACCCAGTACTTC. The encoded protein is CSVASLDVPKETQYF.

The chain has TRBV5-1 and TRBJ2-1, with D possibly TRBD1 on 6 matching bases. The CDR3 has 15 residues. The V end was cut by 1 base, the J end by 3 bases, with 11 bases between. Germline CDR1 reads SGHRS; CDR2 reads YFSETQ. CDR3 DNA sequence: TGCGCCAGCAGCTTGACAGGGCCCAACTACAATGAGCAGTTCTTC. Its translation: CASSLTGPNYNEQFF.

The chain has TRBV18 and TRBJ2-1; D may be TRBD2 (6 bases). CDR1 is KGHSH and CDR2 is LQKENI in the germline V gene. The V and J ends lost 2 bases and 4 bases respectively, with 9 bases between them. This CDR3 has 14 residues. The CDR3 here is CASSPEAGYNEQFF. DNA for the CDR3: TGTGCCAGCTCACCAGAAGCGGGTTACAATGAGCAGTTCTTC. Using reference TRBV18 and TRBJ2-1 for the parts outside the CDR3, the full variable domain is NAGVMQNPRHLVRRRGQEARLRCSPMKGHSHVYWYRQLPEEGLKFMVYLQKENIIDESGMPKERFSAEFPKEGPSILRIQQVVRGDSAAYFCASSPEAGYNEQFFGPGTRLTVL.

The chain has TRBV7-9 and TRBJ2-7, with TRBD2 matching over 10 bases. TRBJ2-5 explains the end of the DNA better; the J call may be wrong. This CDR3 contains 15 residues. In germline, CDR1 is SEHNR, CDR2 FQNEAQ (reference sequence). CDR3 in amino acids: CASSCLAGAQETQYF. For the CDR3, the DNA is TGTGCCAGCAGCTGTCTAGCGGGGGCACAAGAGACCCAGTACTTC.

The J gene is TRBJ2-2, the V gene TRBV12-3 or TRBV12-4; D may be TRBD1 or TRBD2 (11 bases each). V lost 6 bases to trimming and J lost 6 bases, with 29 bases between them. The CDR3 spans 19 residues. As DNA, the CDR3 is TGTGCCAGCAGGGAGGACAGGGGGCTTGGGACTAGCGGCCCCGGGGAGCTGTTTTTT. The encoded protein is CASREDRGLGTSGPGELFF.

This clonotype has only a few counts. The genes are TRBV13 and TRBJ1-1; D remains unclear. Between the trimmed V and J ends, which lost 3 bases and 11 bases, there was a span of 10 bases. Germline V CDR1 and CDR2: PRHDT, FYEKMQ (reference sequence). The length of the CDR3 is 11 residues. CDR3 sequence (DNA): TGTGCCAGCAGCTTTAGAGAAAGGGCTTTCTTT. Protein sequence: CASSFRERAFF.

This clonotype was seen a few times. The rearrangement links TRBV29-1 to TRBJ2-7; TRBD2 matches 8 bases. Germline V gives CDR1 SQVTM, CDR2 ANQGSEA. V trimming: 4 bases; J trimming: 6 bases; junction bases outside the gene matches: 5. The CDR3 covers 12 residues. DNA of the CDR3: TGCAGCGTTGGAGCGGGAGTAACCGAGCAGTACTTC. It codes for CSVGAGVTEQYF.

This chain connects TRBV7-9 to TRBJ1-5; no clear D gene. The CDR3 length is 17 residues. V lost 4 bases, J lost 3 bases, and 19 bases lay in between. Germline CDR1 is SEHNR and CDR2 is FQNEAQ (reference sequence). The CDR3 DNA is TGTGCCAGCAGCTCCTCAAGTGGCTCTCGGGACAATCAGCCCCAGCATTTT. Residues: CASSSSSGSRDNQPQHF. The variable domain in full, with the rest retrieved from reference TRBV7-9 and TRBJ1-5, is DTGVSQNPRHKITKRGQNVTFRCDPISEHNRLYWYRQTLGQGPEFLTYFQNEAQLEKSRLLSDRFSAERPKGSFSTLEIQRTEQGDSAMYLCASSSSSGSRDNQPQHFGDGTRLSIL.

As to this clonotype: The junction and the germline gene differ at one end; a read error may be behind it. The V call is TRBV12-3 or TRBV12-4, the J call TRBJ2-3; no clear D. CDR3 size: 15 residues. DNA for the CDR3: TGTGCCAGCAGTCTACGCGGTGTGAGCGCAGATATGCAGTATTTT. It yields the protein CASSLRGVSADMQYF.

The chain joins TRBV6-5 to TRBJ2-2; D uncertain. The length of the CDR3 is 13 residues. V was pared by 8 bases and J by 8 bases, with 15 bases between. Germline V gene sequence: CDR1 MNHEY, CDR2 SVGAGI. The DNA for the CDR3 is TGTGCCAGCTACCCCCACGATGATGGGGAGCTGTTTTTT. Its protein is CASYPHDDGELFF.

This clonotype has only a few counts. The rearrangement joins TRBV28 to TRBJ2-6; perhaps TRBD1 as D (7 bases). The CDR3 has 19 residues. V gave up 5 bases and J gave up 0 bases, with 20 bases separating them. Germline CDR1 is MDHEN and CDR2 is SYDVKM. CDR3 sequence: CASSPQLRDSVSGANVLTF. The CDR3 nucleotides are TGTGCCAGCAGTCCTCAGCTGCGGGACAGCGTCTCTGGGGCCAACGTCCTGACTTTC.

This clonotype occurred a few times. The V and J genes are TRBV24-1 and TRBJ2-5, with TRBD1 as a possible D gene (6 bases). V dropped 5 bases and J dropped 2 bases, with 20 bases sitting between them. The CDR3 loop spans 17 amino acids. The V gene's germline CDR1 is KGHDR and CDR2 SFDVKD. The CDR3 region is CATSGKQGTKTQETQYF. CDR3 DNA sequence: TGTGCCACCAGTGGCAAGCAGGGGACCAAAACTCAAGAGACCCAGTACTTC.

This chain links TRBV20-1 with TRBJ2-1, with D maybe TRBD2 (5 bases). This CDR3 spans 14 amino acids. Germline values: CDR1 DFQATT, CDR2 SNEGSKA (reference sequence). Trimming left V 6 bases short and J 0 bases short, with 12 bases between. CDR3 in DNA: TGCAGTGCAATGGACTTTAGCTCCTACAATGAGCAGTTCTTC. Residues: CSAMDFSSYNEQFF.

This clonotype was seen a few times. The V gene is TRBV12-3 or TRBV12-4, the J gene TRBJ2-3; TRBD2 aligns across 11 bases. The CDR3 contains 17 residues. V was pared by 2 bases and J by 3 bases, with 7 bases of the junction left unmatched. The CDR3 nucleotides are TGTGCCAGCAGTTTAAGTGGACTAGCGGGCCGTACAGATACGCAGTATTTT. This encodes CASSLSGLAGRTDTQYF.

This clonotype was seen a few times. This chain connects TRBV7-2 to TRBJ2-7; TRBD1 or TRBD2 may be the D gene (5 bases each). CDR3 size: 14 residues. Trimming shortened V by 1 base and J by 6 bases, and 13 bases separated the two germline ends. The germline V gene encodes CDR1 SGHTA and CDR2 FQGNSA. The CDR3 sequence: CASSLVMGVGEQYF. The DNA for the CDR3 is TGTGCCAGCAGCTTAGTAATGGGGGTCGGCGAGCAGTACTTC.

CDR3 sequence (DNA): TGCGCCAGCAGCTTGGAGAGTAACTATGGCTACACCTTC. Residues: CASSLESNYGYTF. The genes are TRBV5-1 and TRBJ1-2; D uncertain. Germline assignment: CDR1 SGHRS and CDR2 YFSETQ. The CDR3 is made up of 13 amino acids. The ends were cut back, 0 bases at V and 1 base at J, with 4 bases in the middle.

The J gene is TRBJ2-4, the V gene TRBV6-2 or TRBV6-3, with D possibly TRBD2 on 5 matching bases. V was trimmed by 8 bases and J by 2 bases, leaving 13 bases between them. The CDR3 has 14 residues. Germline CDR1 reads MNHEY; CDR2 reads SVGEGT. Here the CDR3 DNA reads TGTGCCAGCTCCCCCTCGGGGTCCAAAAACATTCAGTACTTC. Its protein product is CASSPSGSKNIQYF.

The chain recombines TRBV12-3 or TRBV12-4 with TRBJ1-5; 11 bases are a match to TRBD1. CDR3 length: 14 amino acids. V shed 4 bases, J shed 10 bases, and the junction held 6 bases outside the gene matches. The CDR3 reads CASSSGQGVGPQHF. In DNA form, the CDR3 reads TGTGCCAGCAGTTCGGGACAGGGGGTAGGCCCCCAGCATTTT.

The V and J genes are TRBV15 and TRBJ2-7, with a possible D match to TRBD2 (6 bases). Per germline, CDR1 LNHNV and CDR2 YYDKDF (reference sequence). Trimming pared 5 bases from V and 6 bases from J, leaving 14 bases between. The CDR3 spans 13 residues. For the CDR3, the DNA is TGTGCCACCAGCCTCATTGTCGGGGGCGAGCAGTACTTC. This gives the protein CATSLIVGGEQYF.

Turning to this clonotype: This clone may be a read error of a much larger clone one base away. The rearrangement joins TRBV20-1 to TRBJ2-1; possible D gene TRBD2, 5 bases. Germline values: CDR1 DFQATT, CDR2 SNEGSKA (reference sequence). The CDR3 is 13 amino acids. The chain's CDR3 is CSASLRAGNGQFF. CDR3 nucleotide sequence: TGCAGTGCTAGTCTCCGGGCGGGCAATGGGCAGTTCTTC.

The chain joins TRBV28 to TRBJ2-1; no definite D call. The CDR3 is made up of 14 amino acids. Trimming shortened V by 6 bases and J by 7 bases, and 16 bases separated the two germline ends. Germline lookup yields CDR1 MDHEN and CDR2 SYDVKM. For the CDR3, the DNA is TGTGCCAGCAGCTATAGACCAGACGGTAATGAGCAGTTCTTC. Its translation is CASSYRPDGNEQFF.

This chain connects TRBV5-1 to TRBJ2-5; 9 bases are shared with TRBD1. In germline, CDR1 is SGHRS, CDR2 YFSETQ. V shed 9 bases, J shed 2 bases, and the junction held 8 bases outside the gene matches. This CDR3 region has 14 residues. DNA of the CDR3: TGCGCCACTTCACAGGGGGCTCATCAAGAGACCCAGTACTTC. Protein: CATSQGAHQETQYF.

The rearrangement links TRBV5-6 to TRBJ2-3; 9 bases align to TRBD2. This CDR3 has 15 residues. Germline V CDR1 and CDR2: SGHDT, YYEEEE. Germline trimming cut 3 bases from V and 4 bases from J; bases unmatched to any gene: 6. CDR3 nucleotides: TGTGCCAGCAGCTGGGGCGGGGGGGCGGCAGATACGCAGTATTTT. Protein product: CASSWGGGAADTQYF.

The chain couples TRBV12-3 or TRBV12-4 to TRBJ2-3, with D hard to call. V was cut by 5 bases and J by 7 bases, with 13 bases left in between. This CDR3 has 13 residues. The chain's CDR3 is CASSVGKSNTQYF. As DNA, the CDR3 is TGTGCCAGCAGTGTAGGGAAATCGAATACGCAGTATTTT.

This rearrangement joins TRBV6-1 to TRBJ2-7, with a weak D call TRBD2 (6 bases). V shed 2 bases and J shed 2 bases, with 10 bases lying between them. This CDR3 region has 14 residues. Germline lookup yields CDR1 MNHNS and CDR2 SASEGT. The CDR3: CASSELRGPYEQYF. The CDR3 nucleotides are TGTGCCAGCAGTGAATTGCGGGGCCCCTACGAGCAGTACTTC.

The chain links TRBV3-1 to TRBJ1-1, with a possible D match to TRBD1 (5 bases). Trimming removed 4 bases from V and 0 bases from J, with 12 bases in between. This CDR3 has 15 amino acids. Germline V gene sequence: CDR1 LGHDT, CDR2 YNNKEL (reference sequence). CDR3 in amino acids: CASSPPQGLNTEAFF. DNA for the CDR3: TGTGCCAGCAGCCCCCCCCAGGGCCTGAACACTGAAGCTTTCTTT.